The T cell receptor (beta chain) described here comes from a study of control samples from healthy donors and cancer patients. Clones were read by immunoSEQ multiplex PCR, and TCRdb kept only the in-frame ones, dropping some. The table has more than 20,000 clones, approximately 91% seen once; the top ten hold about an eighth. In this sample, this clone turned up a few times. Per the germline V gene, CDR1 is SGDLS and CDR2 is YYNGEE. The ends lost 2 bases at V and 5 bases at J; junction bases unmatched: 2. This CDR3 is 15 amino acids long. V and J are TRBV9 and TRBJ2-2; 11 bases fit TRBD2. The sequenced material came from PBMCs. This clonotype was sampled from a man aged 45-65 years with lung cancer. CDR3 loop: CASSVSGGETGELFF. CDR3 bases: TGTGCCAGCAGCGTTAGCGGGGGGGAGACCGGGGAGCTGTTTTTT.